Following are 13 T cell receptor beta chains from one sample sequenced in a study of cytomegalovirus exposure and HLA in healthy donors. Primers included in the PCR were 60 Vbeta and 13 Jbeta primers. Sequenced by immunoSEQ multiplex PCR; TCRdb stores in-frame clones only, minus some. This table has approximately 100,000 clones, roughly three quarters appearing once. Sequenced material: PBMCs. These receptors were taken from a woman aged 40 to 55 in good health and CMV-seronegative.

The chain joins TRBV30 to TRBJ2-3; 13 nucleotides align to TRBD2. V lost 0 bases, J lost 4 bases, and 7 bases stayed unmatched. Germline loops: CDR1 GTSNPN, CDR2 SVGIG (reference sequence). The CDR3 consists of 17 residues. The CDR3 protein is CAWSVMTSGGNSDTQYF. The CDR3 nucleotides are TGTGCCTGGAGTGTAATGACTAGCGGGGGGAATTCAGATACGCAGTATTTT.

DNA of the CDR3: TGTGCCAGCAGTCTCAGCCTCAGGGGCTCCTACGAGCAGTACTTC. Translation gives CASSLSLRGSYEQYF. The chain is built from TRBV6-5 and TRBJ2-7; possibly TRBD1 for D (6 bases). In germline, CDR1 is MNHEY, CDR2 SVGAGI. V was trimmed by 5 bases and J by 0 bases, leaving 14 bases between them. This CDR3 is built from 15 residues.

This clone turned up a few times. The CDR3 DNA is TGTGCCAGTAGTTCTGACAGTGTTTATCAGCCCCAGCATTTT. This translates into CASSSDSVYQPQHF. V is TRBV19 and J is TRBJ1-5, with D possibly matching TRBD1 (5 bases). Deletions cut 5 bases from V and 5 bases from J, with 13 bases between. The CDR3 spans 14 residues. Germline V gene data show CDR1 as LNHDA and CDR2 as SQIVND (reference sequence).

A remark on this clone: The junction departs from the called germline gene at one end, perhaps through a read error. The CDR3 bases are TGTGCCAGCAGAAAAAACCGAGGGGGCGAGAACTCTGAAGCTTTCTTT. The encoded protein is CASRKNRGGENSEAFF. The chain has TRBV27 and TRBJ1-1; TRBD1 matches at 7 bases. Germline V gene sequence: CDR1 MNHEY, CDR2 SMNVEV (reference sequence). The CDR3 totals 16 residues.

The V gene is TRBV2, the J gene TRBJ1-1; D gene ambiguous. V shed 5 bases and J shed 11 bases, with 9 bases lying between them. The CDR3 loop spans 10 amino acids. Germline-derived CDR1 and CDR2 are SNHLY and FYNNEI. The CDR3 nucleotides read TGTGCCAGCAGTTTCGGTAAGGCTTTCTTT. Encoded protein: CASSFGKAFF.

J is TRBJ2-5 and V is TRBV7-2; 12 nucleotides line up with TRBD2. The CDR3 totals 17 residues. Germline V gives CDR1 SGHTA, CDR2 FQGNSA. With 3 bases clipped from V and 5 bases from J, the junction kept 10 bases outside the gene matches. CDR3: CASSFLASGGATETQYF. The CDR3 coding sequence is TGTGCCAGCAGCTTCCTGGCTAGCGGGGGGGCAACGGAGACCCAGTACTTC.

This chain joins TRBV19 and TRBJ1-2; unclear D gene. The CDR3 covers 16 residues. The V gene's germline CDR1 is LNHDA and CDR2 SQIVND (reference sequence). V lost 6 bases and J 6 bases, leaving 23 bases between the germline ends. Here the CDR3 reads CASRISRVPVSNGYTF. The CDR3 DNA sequence: TGTGCCAGTAGGATATCGAGGGTCCCCGTATCGAATGGCTACACCTTC. The full variable domain, rest sourced from reference TRBV19 and TRBJ1-2, is DGGITQSPKYLFRKEGQNVTLSCEQNLNHDAMYWYRQDPGQGLRLIYYSQIVNDFQKGDIAEGYSVSREKKESFPLTVTSAQKNPTAFYLCASRISRVPVSNGYTFGSGTRLTVV.

The chain couples TRBV25-1 to TRBJ2-3; D remains ambiguous. CDR3 length: 15 amino acids. Trimming removed 3 bases at V and 0 bases at J, with 10 bases between. Germline CDR1 reads MGHDK; CDR2 reads SYGVNS. This CDR3 is CASSDSIGSTDTQYF. The DNA of the CDR3 is TGTGCCAGCAGTGATTCGATTGGCAGCACAGATACGCAGTATTTT.

V usage is TRBV4-1 and J usage is TRBJ2-3; the D gene is possibly TRBD2 (6 bases). V lost 2 bases and J 0 bases, leaving 15 bases between the germline ends. This CDR3 has 17 amino acids. The V gene's germline CDR1 is MGHRA and CDR2 YSYEKL. The CDR3 region has the DNA TGCGCCAGCAGCCAACGTGTAGCGGTGCCTAGCACAGATACGCAGTATTTT. It encodes CASSQRVAVPSTDTQYF.

The chain uses TRBV10-3 and TRBJ1-1; no reliable D call. This CDR3 region has 13 residues. V was clipped by 11 bases and J by 1 base, with 14 bases between them. CDR1 and CDR2 from the germline V gene are ENHRY and SYGVKD. CDR3 residues: CAAQSIQNTEAFF. In nucleotides, the CDR3 is TGTGCCGCCCAGTCGATTCAGAACACTGAAGCTTTCTTT.

V is TRBV6-5 and J is TRBJ2-2; D possibly corresponds to TRBD1 (5 bases). Trimming removed 6 bases at V and 13 bases at J, with 24 bases between. Germline-derived CDR1 and CDR2 are MNHEY and SVGAGI. The CDR3 is 15 residues long. The CDR3 DNA follows: TGTGCCAGCAGCCCCCGGACACGATCACCGGAAGGGCTGTTTTTT. As protein: CASSPRTRSPEGLFF.

The chain joins TRBV7-7 to TRBJ1-2, with D unresolved. The CDR3 has 10 residues. Germline V lookup: CDR1 SSHAT, CDR2 FNYEAQ (reference sequence). This CDR3 reads CASIIRGYTF. The DNA for the CDR3 is TGTGCTAGTATTATTCGGGGCTACACCTTC. Looking up the rest from reference TRBV7-7 and TRBJ1-2 gives the full variable domain: GAGVSQSPRYKVTKRGQDVTLRCDPISSHATLYWYQQALGQGPEFLTYFNYEAQPDKSGLPSDRFSAERPEGSISTLTIQRTEQRDSAMYRCASIIRGYTFGSGTRLTVV.

The genes are TRBV7-6 and TRBJ1-1, with D hard to call. Germline V CDR1 and CDR2: SGHVS, FNYEAQ. Trimming stripped 1 base from V and 3 bases from J, with 12 bases between. The CDR3 spans 15 residues. In DNA form, the CDR3 reads TGTGCCAGCAGCTTAGGTACAGAGCAGGACACTGAAGCTTTCTTT. Translating it yields CASSLGTEQDTEAFF.